This T cell receptor beta chain was retrieved from a study of metastatic and nonmetastatic thyroid tumors. At the level of the study: For malignant and benign thyroid patients, tumor or nodule tissue and blood were the sources whose repertoires were compared.

Methods used by the authors: A distant-metastasis classifier for papillary thyroid cancer was built using CDR3 differences across clinicopathological groups. TCRdb reanalyzed the PCR reads with MiXCR. TCRdb, not the original authors, processed these V and J calls. The sample has about 92,000 clones; just under 15% are singletons. All patients were untreated before thyroid surgery. Study-level findings and limits: Across blood and tumor, TCR beta diversity in malignant thyroid tumors was reportedly significantly higher than in benign nodules.

This clone was counted a few times. Its antigen is currently unknown. Just one base apart from a much larger clone, this may be a read error. With 8 bases removed from V and 4 bases from J, the gap between germline ends came to 12 bases. CDR1 is DFQATT, CDR2 SNEGSKA, per germline (reference sequence). The CDR3 is 11 amino acids. This TCR came from a female donor with papillary thyroid cancer or a benign thyroid nodule (not recorded which). Some clones in this sample may be carry-over from other donors' samples. Sequenced: blood. The genes are TRBV20-1 and TRBJ2-7; D uncertain. CDR3 protein: CSSDWGYEQYF. The CDR3 nucleotides are TGCAGTTCCGACTGGGGTTACGAGCAGTACTTC.